This entry lists 2 T cell receptor beta chains sequenced from one sample in a study of blood T cell repertoires in COVID-19. TCRdb keeps only in-frame clones here, not all; method: immunoSEQ multiplex PCR. The sample lists around 200,000 clones, approximately 81% seen once, with around 13% in the top ten. Sequenced material: peripheral blood. The receptors were sampled from a woman aged 70-85 years with COVID-19, enrolled during active disease.

The V gene is TRBV19, the J gene TRBJ2-7, with D possibly TRBD1 on 7 matching bases. V lost 7 bases, J lost 1 base, and 14 bases lay in between. Germline loops: CDR1 LNHDA, CDR2 SQIVND (reference sequence). The CDR3 loop spans 14 amino acids. CDR3 region: CASNQGGPSYEQYF. The CDR3 DNA is TGTGCCAGTAATCAGGGGGGCCCGTCCTACGAGCAGTACTTC. The full variable domain, rest sourced from reference TRBV19 and TRBJ2-7, is DGGITQSPKYLFRKEGQNVTLSCEQNLNHDAMYWYRQDPGQGLRLIYYSQIVNDFQKGDIAEGYSVSREKKESFPLTVTSAQKNPTAFYLCASNQGGPSYEQYFGPGTRLTVT.

The chain has TRBV11-2 and TRBJ2-1; 7 positions match TRBD1. Germline CDR1 reads SGHAT; CDR2 reads FQNNGV. The CDR3 is made up of 14 amino acids. With 5 bases clipped from V and 6 bases from J, the junction kept 7 bases outside the gene matches. CDR3 in amino acids: CASSPGQVLNEQFF. The CDR3 DNA follows: TGTGCCAGCAGCCCAGGACAGGTTCTCAATGAGCAGTTCTTC.